Each of the 6 T cell receptor beta chains below was sequenced from the same sample in a study of glioma-infiltrating T cells. The iRepertoire nested amplicon-rescue multiplex PCR amplified TCR alpha and beta CDR3s from RNA. One entry per CDR3 protein results from TCRdb running MiXCR on the multiplex PCR reads. The table records about 93,000 distinct CDR3 sequences, approximately 40% of them present only once. The sequenced sample consisted of glioma tissue, nonneoplastic brain tissue, or PBMCs (not recorded which). These receptors all come from a human donor with low-grade glioma or glioblastoma, undergoing nonglioma brain surgery, or in good health (not recorded which).

V is TRBV6-1 and J is TRBJ1-1, with 8 nucleotides matching TRBD1. Germline CDR1 is MNHNS and CDR2 is SASEGT. With V trimmed by 2 bases and J by 2 bases, 13 bases remained unmatched. CDR3 length: 18 residues. The CDR3 coding sequence is TGTGCCAGCAGTGAATTTCCGCGCCGGACAGGGTTCAACACTGAAGCTTTCTTT. This codes for CASSEFPRRTGFNTEAFF.

This clonotype was recorded many times. The chain links TRBV7-6 to TRBJ2-5; D possibly corresponds to TRBD1 (6 bases). With 1 base removed from V and 7 bases from J, the gap between germline ends came to 10 bases. CDR1 and CDR2 (germline): SGHVS, FNYEAQ. CDR3 length equals 13 residues. CDR3 region: CASSLERTATQYF. Here the CDR3 DNA reads TGTGCCAGCAGCTTAGAAAGGACAGCGACCCAGTACTTC.

The chain couples TRBV6-2 or TRBV6-3 to TRBJ2-5; 11 bases map to TRBD2. Trimming cost V 2 bases and J 4 bases; bases outside gene matches: 18. Germline CDR1 and CDR2: MNHEY and SVGEGT. This CDR3 has 20 residues. CDR3 sequence reads: CASSYARTGRLAGSTETQYF. CDR3 DNA: TGTGCCAGCAGTTACGCAAGGACAGGCCGACTAGCGGGAAGCACAGAGACCCAGTACTTC.

Many counts were recorded for this clonotype. The chain has TRBV27 and TRBJ2-1; no reliable D call. Germline V gives CDR1 MNHEY, CDR2 SMNVEV (reference sequence). Trimming stripped 2 bases from V and 2 bases from J, with 7 bases between. The CDR3 is 14 residues long. The CDR3 is CASSLRQPYNEQFF. DNA for the CDR3: TGTGCCAGCAGTTTACGCCAGCCCTACAATGAGCAGTTCTTC.

This clonotype was seen many times. V usage is TRBV20-1 and J usage is TRBJ2-3; D gene ambiguous. Germline loops: CDR1 DFQATT, CDR2 SNEGSKA (reference sequence). V was pared by 6 bases and J by 0 bases, with 4 bases between. The CDR3 extends over 11 amino acids. CDR3 sequence: CSATSTDTQYF. The CDR3 coding sequence is TGCAGTGCAACTAGCACAGATACGCAGTATTTT.

Worth noting for this clonotype: A much larger clone lies a single base off, so this may be a read error. The V and J genes are TRBV5-4 and TRBJ1-2; possible D gene TRBD1, 5 bases. This CDR3 is 13 amino acids long. Trimming cost V 0 bases and J 7 bases, with 10 bases left between them. Per germline, CDR1 SGHNT and CDR2 YYREEE (reference sequence). For the CDR3, the DNA is TGTGCCAGCAGCTTGGTAGGGGAATCTGGCTACACCTTC. Protein product: CASSLVGESGYTF.